Listed below are T cell receptor beta chains from one sample, sequenced in a study of human T cells and chemical hapten exposure. One entry per CDR3 protein, called by TCRdb with MiXCR from the RACE reads. Here the sample spans approximately 75,000 distinct CDR3 sequences, over 6.5% being singletons. The sample consisted of whole blood, taken in connection with sensitization to the hapten diphenylcyclopropenone (DPC). The receptors were sampled from a woman between 50 and 59 years old with alopecia areata. Some clones in this sample may be carry-over from other donors' samples. The CDR3 runs from the conserved cysteine through the conserved F or W. A D gene is named only where the DNA matches it firmly. The size of a clone is reported for some rows only, either as once, few or many, or as a class for expanded clones.

CDR3 protein,CDR3 DNA,V gene,J gene,D gene,clone size,CDR3 length
CASSPSDWSQYF,TGTGCCAGCAGCCCATCGGACTGGTCGCAGTATTTT,TRBV7-2,TRBJ2-3,.,.,12
CSVWTGLNTEAFF,TGCAGCGTTTGGACAGGCCTGAACACTGAAGCTTTCTTT,TRBV29-1,TRBJ1-1,TRBD1,few,13
CSTRGGWNTEAFF,TGCAGCACCCGAGGGGGCTGGAACACTGAAGCTTTCTTT,TRBV29-1,TRBJ1-1,TRBD1,few,13
CASGSGGGQTQYF,TGCGCCAGCGGCTCGGGAGGAGGGCAGACCCAGTACTTC,TRBV5-1,TRBJ2-5,TRBD2,few,13
CASSLGAFGQPQHF,TGTGCCAGCAGTTTAGGGGCTTTTGGGCAGCCCCAGCATTTT,TRBV28,TRBJ1-5,.,.,14
CASRQRAFSAGTEAFF,TGTGCCAGCAGGCAGCGGGCCTTCTCCGCCGGCACTGAAGCTTTCTTT,TRBV12-3/TRBV12-4,TRBJ1-1,.,.,16
CSAPNPQVSSEQYF,TGCAGTGCCCCAAACCCCCAGGTTTCAAGCGAGCAGTACTTC,TRBV20-1,TRBJ2-7,.,many,14
CSAGAQLDGPTQPQHF,TGCAGTGCTGGAGCCCAGTTAGACGGTCCGACTCAGCCCCAGCATTTT,TRBV20-1,TRBJ1-5,.,.,16
CASSRGLSSYNSPLHF,TGTGCCAGCAGTCGAGGACTGAGCTCCTATAATTCACCCCTCCACTTT,TRBV28,TRBJ1-6,.,many,16
CASRRRSGVGELFF,TGTGCCAGCCGCCGTCGGAGCGGGGTCGGGGAGCTGTTTTTT,TRBV6-5,TRBJ2-2,TRBD2,.,14
CASSSDGYEPQHF,TGTGCCAGCAGCTCAGACGGGTATGAGCCCCAGCATTTT,TRBV7-9,TRBJ1-5,.,many,13
CSAKTSGSFTDTQYF,TGCAGCGCAAAAACTAGCGGGAGCTTCACAGATACGCAGTATTTT,TRBV29-1,TRBJ2-3,TRBD2,many,15
CSARMGRAYGYTF,TGCAGTGCTAGAATGGGGAGGGCCTATGGCTACACCTTC,TRBV20-1,TRBJ1-2,.,few,13
CASTPQEGLNQPQHF,TGTGCCAGCACTCCACAGGAGGGACTCAATCAGCCCCAGCATTTT,TRBV7-2,TRBJ1-5,.,.,15
CASSVKGTGGEQFF,TGCGCCAGCAGCGTGAAAGGGACAGGGGGTGAGCAGTTCTTC,TRBV5-1,TRBJ2-1,TRBD1,few,14
CASSGQAYTEAFF,TGTGCCAGCAGCGGACAGGCCTACACTGAAGCCTTCTTT,TRBV6-2/TRBV6-3,TRBJ1-1,TRBD1,many,13
CASSLSEREPSTDTQYF,TGTGCCAGCAGTTTATCGGAGCGGGAGCCTAGCACAGATACGCAGTATTTT,TRBV28,TRBJ2-3,TRBD2,many,17
CASSPGTEGAKNIQYF,TGCGCCAGCAGCCCGGGGACAGAGGGAGCCAAAAACATTCAGTACTTC,TRBV4-3,TRBJ2-4,TRBD1,many,16
CASSLAGQGKLFF,TGTGCCAGCAGCTTAGCGGGGCAGGGAAAACTGTTTTTT,TRBV7-9,TRBJ1-4,.,.,13
CASSPLFGQGAYEQYF,TGTGCCAGCTCACCTCTGTTTGGACAGGGGGCCTACGAGCAGTACTTC,TRBV18,TRBJ2-7,TRBD1,many,16
CASSPRILKNIQYF,TGTGCCAGCAGTCCCCGGATTCTCAAAAACATTCAGTACTTC,TRBV12-3/TRBV12-4,TRBJ2-4,.,few,14
CASNTGWGMNTEAFF,TGTGCCAGCAACACTGGCTGGGGTATGAACACTGAAGCTTTCTTT,TRBV5-6,TRBJ1-1,.,.,15
CASSQGTSGRGETQYF,TGTGCCAGCAGCCAAGGGACTAGCGGGAGGGGAGAGACCCAGTACTTC,TRBV6-6,TRBJ2-5,TRBD2,few,16
CAWAPADNSPLHF,TGTGCCTGGGCCCCCGCAGACAATTCACCCCTCCACTTT,TRBV30,TRBJ1-6,.,few,13
CAAAQGRNTEAFF,TGTGCCGCAGCCCAGGGGCGCAACACTGAAGCTTTCTTT,TRBV7-9,TRBJ1-1,.,many,13
CSVEEPGQGLF,TGCAGCGTTGAAGAACCGGGACAGGGCCTATTC,TRBV29-1,TRBJ1-2,TRBD1,.,11
CSYTPITEAFF,TGCAGTTACACACCGATCACTGAAGCTTTCTTT,TRBV20-1,TRBJ1-1,.,many,11
CSVKLAGGPDTQYF,TGCAGCGTGAAACTAGCGGGAGGGCCAGATACGCAGTATTTT,TRBV29-1,TRBJ2-3,TRBD2,many,14
CASSYSPGSNEQFF,TGTGCCAGCAGTTACTCTCCAGGGAGCAATGAGCAGTTCTTC,TRBV6-5,TRBJ2-1,.,few,14